This TCR beta chain was observed in a study of cytomegalovirus exposure and HLA in healthy donors. The CDR3 extends over 14 amino acids. Germline CDR1 LNHDA, CDR2 SQIVND (reference sequence). V was pared by 1 base and J by 4 bases, with 11 bases between. The count of this clone is one. Assay: immunoSEQ multiplex PCR; the TCRdb copy retains only in-frame clones and omits some. This repertoire shows over 100,000 clones, roughly 86% found once; its top ten account for approximately 3.3%. The clonotype was recovered from a man aged 25-40 years in good health and CMV-seronegative. The specimen was PBMCs. V is TRBV19 and J is TRBJ2-7, with a possible D match to TRBD2 (5 bases). The CDR3 region has the DNA TGTGCCAGTAGTATAGTTAGAGGGCCGTACGAGCAGTACTTC. Its translation is CASSIVRGPYEQYF.